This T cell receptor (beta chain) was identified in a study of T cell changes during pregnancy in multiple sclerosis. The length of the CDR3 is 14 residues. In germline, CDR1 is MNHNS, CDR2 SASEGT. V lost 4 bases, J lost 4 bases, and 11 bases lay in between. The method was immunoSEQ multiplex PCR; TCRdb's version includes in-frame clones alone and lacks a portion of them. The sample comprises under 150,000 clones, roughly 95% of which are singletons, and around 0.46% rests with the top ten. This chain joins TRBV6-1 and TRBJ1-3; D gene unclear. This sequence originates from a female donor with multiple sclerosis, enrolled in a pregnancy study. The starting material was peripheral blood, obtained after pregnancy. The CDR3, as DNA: TGTGCCAGCAGTGGAAGAGGAGCCGGAAACACCATATATTTT. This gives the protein CASSGRGAGNTIYF.